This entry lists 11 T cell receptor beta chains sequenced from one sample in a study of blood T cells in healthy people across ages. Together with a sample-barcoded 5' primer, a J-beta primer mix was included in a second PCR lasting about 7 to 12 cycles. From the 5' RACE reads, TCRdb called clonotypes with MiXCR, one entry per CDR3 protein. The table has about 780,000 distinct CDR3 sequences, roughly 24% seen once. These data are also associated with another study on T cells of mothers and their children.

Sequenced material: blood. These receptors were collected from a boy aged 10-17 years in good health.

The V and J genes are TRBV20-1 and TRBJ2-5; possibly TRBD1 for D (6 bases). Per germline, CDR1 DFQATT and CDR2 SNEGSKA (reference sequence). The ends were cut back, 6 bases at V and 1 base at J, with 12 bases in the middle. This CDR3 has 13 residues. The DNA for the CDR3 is TGCAGTGCCCCTACAGGGATCCAAGAGACCCAGTACTTC. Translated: CSAPTGIQETQYF.

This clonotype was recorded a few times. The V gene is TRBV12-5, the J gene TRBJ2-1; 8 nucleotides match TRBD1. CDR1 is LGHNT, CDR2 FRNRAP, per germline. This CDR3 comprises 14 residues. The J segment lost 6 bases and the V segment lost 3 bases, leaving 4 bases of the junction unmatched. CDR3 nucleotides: TGTGCTAGTGGTTTTGGGGACAGGCTCAATGAGCAGTTCTTC. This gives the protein CASGFGDRLNEQFF.

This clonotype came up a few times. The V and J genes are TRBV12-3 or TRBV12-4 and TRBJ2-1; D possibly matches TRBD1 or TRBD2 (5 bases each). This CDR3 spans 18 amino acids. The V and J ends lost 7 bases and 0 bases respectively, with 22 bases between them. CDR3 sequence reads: CASTHREGTSTSYNEQFF. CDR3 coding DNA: TGTGCCAGCACCCATAGGGAAGGGACCTCCACCTCCTACAATGAGCAGTTCTTC.

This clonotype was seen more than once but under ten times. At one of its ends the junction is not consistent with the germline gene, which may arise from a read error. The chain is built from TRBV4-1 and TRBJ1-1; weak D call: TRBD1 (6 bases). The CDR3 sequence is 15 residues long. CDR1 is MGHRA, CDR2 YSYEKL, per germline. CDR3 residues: CASSHPKGGNTEAFF. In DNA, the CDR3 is TGCGCCAGTAGCCATCCGAAGGGGGGGAACACTGAAGCTTTCTTT.

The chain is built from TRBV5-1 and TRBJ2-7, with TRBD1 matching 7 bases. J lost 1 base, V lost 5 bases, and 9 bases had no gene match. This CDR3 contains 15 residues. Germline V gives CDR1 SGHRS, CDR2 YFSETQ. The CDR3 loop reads CASRTIYRGSYEQYF. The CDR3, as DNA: TGCGCCAGCAGGACGATATACAGGGGATCCTACGAGCAGTACTTC.

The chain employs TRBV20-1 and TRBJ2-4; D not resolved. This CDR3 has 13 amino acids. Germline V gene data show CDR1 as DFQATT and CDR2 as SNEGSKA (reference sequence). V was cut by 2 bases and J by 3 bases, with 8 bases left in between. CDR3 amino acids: CSARTDNKNIQYF. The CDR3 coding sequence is TGCAGTGCTAGAACAGACAACAAAAACATTCAGTACTTC.

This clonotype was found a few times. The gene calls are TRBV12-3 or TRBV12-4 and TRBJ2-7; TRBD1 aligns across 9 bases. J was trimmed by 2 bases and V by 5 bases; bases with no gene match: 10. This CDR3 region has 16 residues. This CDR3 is CASSPLGQGYAYEQYF. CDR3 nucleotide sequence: TGTGCCAGCAGTCCCTTGGGACAGGGCTATGCCTACGAGCAGTACTTC.

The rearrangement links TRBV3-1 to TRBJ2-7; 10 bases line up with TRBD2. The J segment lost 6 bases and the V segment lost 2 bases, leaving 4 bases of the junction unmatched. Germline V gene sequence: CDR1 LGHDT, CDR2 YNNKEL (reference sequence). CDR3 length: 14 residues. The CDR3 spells CASSQPGLASEQYF. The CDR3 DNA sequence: TGTGCCAGCAGCCAACCGGGACTAGCGAGCGAGCAGTACTTC.

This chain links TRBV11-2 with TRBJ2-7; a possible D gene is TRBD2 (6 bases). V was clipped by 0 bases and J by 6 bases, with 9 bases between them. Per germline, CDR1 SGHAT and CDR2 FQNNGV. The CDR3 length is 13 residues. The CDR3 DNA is TGTGCCAGCAGCTTAGATGGGGGGTCCGAGCAGTACTTC. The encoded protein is CASSLDGGSEQYF.

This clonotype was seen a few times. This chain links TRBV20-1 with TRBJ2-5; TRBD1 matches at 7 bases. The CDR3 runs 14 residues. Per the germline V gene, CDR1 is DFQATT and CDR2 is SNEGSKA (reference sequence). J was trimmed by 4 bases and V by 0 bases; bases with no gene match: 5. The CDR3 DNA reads TGCAGTGCTAGAGATCCCGCAGGGGGAGAGACCCAGTACTTC. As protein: CSARDPAGGETQYF.

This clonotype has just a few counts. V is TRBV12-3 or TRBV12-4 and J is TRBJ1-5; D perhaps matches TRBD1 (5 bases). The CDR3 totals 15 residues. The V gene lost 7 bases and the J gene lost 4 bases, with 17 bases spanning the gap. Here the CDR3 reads CASNLAGSTNQPQHF. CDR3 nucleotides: TGTGCCAGCAATCTCGCAGGGAGCACTAATCAGCCCCAGCATTTT.